This TCR beta chain originates from a study of blood T cell repertoires in COVID-19. The wider study: The United States, Italy and Spain supplied acute and convalescent COVID-19 samples. Sources were T cells, B-cell-depleted T cells, or PBMCs; the material itself was cDNA or gDNA.

V was clipped by 9 bases and J by 5 bases; unmatched bases: 12. This CDR3 region has 15 residues. From germline, CDR1 is SNHLY and CDR2 FYNNEI. Original data processing: By means of reference gene primer amplification, nucleated cell counts were estimated. Here immunoSEQ multiplex PCR was the method, and the copy in TCRdb shows in-frame clones only, minus some. That table furnishes V, J and clone size, whereas the DNA furnished D and trimming. The table has fewer than 65,000 clones, roughly 90% seen once. This chain joins TRBV2 and TRBJ2-1, with 8 bases fitting TRBD2. The sequenced sample consisted of peripheral blood. This clonotype originated in a woman at least 80 years old with acute or convalescent COVID-19. The CDR3 here is CARSQYQREHNEQFF. The CDR3 nucleotides are TGTGCCAGGAGTCAGTACCAGCGGGAGCACAATGAGCAGTTCTTC.